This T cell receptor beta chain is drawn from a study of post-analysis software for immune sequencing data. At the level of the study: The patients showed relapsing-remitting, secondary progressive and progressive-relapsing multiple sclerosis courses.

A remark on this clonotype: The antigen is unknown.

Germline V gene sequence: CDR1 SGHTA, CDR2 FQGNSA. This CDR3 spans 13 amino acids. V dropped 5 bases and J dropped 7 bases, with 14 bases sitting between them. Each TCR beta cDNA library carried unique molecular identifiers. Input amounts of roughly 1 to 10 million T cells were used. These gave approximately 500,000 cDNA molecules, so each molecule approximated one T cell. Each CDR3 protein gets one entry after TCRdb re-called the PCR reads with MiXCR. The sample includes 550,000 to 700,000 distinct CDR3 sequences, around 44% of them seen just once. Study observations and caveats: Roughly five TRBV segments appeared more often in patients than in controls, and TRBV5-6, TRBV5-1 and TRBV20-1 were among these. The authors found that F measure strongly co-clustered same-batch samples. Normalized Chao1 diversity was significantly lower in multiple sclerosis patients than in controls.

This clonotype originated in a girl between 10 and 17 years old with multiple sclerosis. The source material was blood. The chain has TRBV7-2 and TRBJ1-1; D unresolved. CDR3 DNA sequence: TGTGCCAGCAGCATCAACCAGAGGAATGAAGCTTTCTTT. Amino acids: CASSINQRNEAFF.